The rows below give T cell receptor beta chains drawn from one sample of a study of blood T cell repertoires in COVID-19. Using immunoSEQ multiplex PCR, the repertoire was profiled, and TCRdb retains in-frame clones only, with some absent. Among 450,000 to 500,000 clones listed, approximately 83% were seen once. The sample consisted of peripheral blood. Receptor source: a human donor in a cohort sampled during active COVID-19. Both conserved end residues are part of each CDR3. D genes are given only for firm matches. Part of the rows lack a size; the others show once, few, many or a class for expanded clones.

TRBD1 TRBJ2-7 TRBV19 NA CASTGTGDYEQYF TGTGCCAGTACTGGGACAGGGGACTACGAGCAGTACTTC
TRBD1 TRBJ2-1 TRBV10-2 few CASSARDRDYNEQFF TGCGCCAGCAGCGCCCGGGACAGGGACTACAATGAGCAGTTCTTC
NA TRBJ2-1 TRBV28 NA CASSPGGAYNEQFF TGTGCCAGCAGTCCGGGCGGGGCCTACAATGAGCAGTTCTTC
NA TRBJ2-7 TRBV3-1/TRBV3-2 NA CASSQDVSGYEQYF TGTGCCAGCAGCCAAGATGTCTCGGGCTACGAGCAGTACTTC
TRBD2 TRBJ2-5 TRBV5-8 NA CASSLMVSGLAGGLQETQYF TGTGCCAGCAGCTTGATGGTTTCAGGACTAGCGGGAGGCCTCCAAGAGACCCAGTACTTC
NA TRBJ1-5 TRBV10-2 NA CASSEYQGRSNQPQHF TGCGCCAGCAGTGAGTATCAGGGGCGCAGCAATCAGCCCCAGCATTTT
NA TRBJ1-2 TRBV28 NA CASSSGLSSYPF TGTGCCAGCAGTTCGGGACTTTCGAGCTATCCCTTC
NA TRBJ1-1 TRBV29-1 NA CSAQQVLNTEAFF TGCAGCGCCCAACAGGTATTGAACACTGAAGCTTTCTTT
NA TRBJ2-5 TRBV7-9 NA CASSLLDSQETQYF TGTGCCAGCAGCTTACTGGACAGTCAAGAGACCCAGTACTTC
NA TRBJ2-1 TRBV7-2 NA CASSSKALNSYNEQFF TGTGCCAGCAGCTCCAAAGCGCTAAACTCCTACAATGAGCAGTTCTTC
NA TRBJ2-5 TRBV11-2 NA CASRWASTETQYF TGTGCCAGCCGCTGGGCCAGTACAGAGACCCAGTACTTC
NA TRBJ1-1 TRBV5-8 NA CASSLEVLSNTEAFF TGTGCCAGCAGCTTGGAAGTGCTATCGAACACTGAAGCTTTCTTT
NA TRBJ1-5 TRBV11-2 NA CASSLVQPSNQPQHF TGTGCCAGCAGCTTAGTACAGCCTAGCAATCAGCCCCAGCATTTT
NA TRBJ2-3 TRBV7-8 NA CASSQGQSYSTDTQYF TGTGCCAGCAGCCAAGGACAGTCCTATAGCACAGATACGCAGTATTTT
NA TRBJ2-7 TRBV11-3 NA CASSKGGARDEQYF TGTGCCAGCAGCAAAGGGGGGGCGCGGGACGAGCAGTACTTC
TRBD1 TRBJ2-2 TRBV5-4 NA CASSPSGTASNTGELFF TGTGCCAGCAGCCCATCTGGGACAGCCTCGAACACCGGGGAGCTGTTTTTT
NA TRBJ2-5 TRBV2 NA CASSSQGTETQYF TGTGCCAGCAGTAGTCAGGGAACGGAGACCCAGTACTTC
TRBD2 TRBJ2-7 TRBV4-1 few CASTFLREGYYEQYF TGCGCCAGCACCTTTCTTCGGGAGGGTTACTACGAGCAGTACTTC
NA TRBJ2-2 TRBV6-5 NA CASSYSGGTGELFF TGTGCCAGCAGTTACTCCGGGGGCACCGGGGAGCTGTTTTTT
NA TRBJ2-5 TRBV5-4 NA CASSSSRAAIQETQYF TGTGCCAGCAGTTCCTCCCGAGCGGCGATCCAAGAGACCCAGTACTTC
TRBD2 TRBJ2-1 TRBV9 few CASSVERASGRNEQFF TGTGCCAGCAGCGTAGAGCGGGCTAGCGGGAGAAATGAGCAGTTCTTC
NA TRBJ1-5 TRBV3-1/TRBV3-2 NA CASSQEGTNNQPQHF TGTGCCAGCAGCCAAGAGGGGACAAACAATCAGCCCCAGCATTTT
TRBD1 TRBJ2-5 TRBV5-1 NA CASSLGGTGKETQYF TGCGCCAGCAGCTTGGGAGGGACAGGAAAAGAGACCCAGTACTTC
NA TRBJ2-2 TRBV7-8 NA CASSLRGRGTGELFF TGTGCCAGCAGCTTAAGGGGCAGGGGCACCGGGGAGCTGTTTTTT
NA TRBJ2-7 TRBV13 NA CASSSRWTTIPYEQYF TGTGCCAGCAGCTCCCGATGGACTACGATTCCCTACGAGCAGTACTTC
NA TRBJ2-3 TRBV9 NA CASSGRGGTDTQYF TGTGCCAGCAGCGGCAGGGGGGGCACAGATACGCAGTATTTT
NA TRBJ1-2 TRBV5-1 NA CASSLAPGDQYGYTF TGCGCCAGCAGCTTGGCCCCAGGGGATCAATATGGCTACACCTTC
TRBD2 TRBJ2-3 TRBV27 once CASSFRLAGGGTQYF TGTGCCAGCAGTTTTCGGCTAGCGGGAGGGGGTACGCAGTATTTT
TRBD1 TRBJ1-3 TRBV19 few CASTTNRDRVNTIYF TGTGCCAGTACCACCAACCGGGACAGGGTTAACACCATATATTTT
TRBD2 TRBJ2-1 TRBV30 NA CAREAGGNEQFF TGTGCCAGAGAAGCGGGAGGCAATGAGCAGTTCTTC
NA TRBJ1-3 TRBV3-1/TRBV3-2 NA CASSQDPGAAGNTIYF TGTGCCAGCAGCCAAGATCCTGGGGCAGCTGGAAACACCATATATTTT
TRBD1 TRBJ1-2 TRBV27 NA CASRRQSDRARPHTF TGTGCCAGCAGGCGACAAAGCGACAGGGCCCGACCGCACACCTTC
TRBD1 TRBJ1-3 TRBV7-6 NA CASKGGTALGNTIYF TGTGCCAGCAAAGGGGGGACAGCGCTGGGAAACACCATATATTTT
NA TRBJ1-4 TRBV5-4 NA CASSDGHLGFEKLFF TGTGCCAGCAGCGACGGACATTTGGGCTTTGAAAAACTGTTTTTT
TRBD2 TRBJ2-1 TRBV27 NA CATNLDGLAGNNEQFF TGTGCCACCAACCTAGATGGACTAGCGGGCAACAATGAGCAGTTCTTC
TRBD1 TRBJ1-2 TRBV27 NA CASSPGTGQSYGYTF TGTGCCAGCAGTCCCGGGACAGGCCAATCTTATGGCTACACCTTC
NA TRBJ1-6 TRBV13 NA CASSLGLRGWGDSPLHF TGTGCCAGCAGCTTAGGCCTCCGGGGTTGGGGAGATTCACCCCTCCACTTT
TRBD1 TRBJ1-2 TRBV28 NA CASSQTGAGGYTF TGTGCCAGCAGCCAGACAGGGGCCGGTGGCTACACCTTC
TRBD1 TRBJ2-7 TRBV28 NA CASSPAGTGAYEQYF TGTGCCAGCAGTCCCGCCGGGACAGGGGCCTACGAGCAGTACTTC
NA TRBJ2-7 TRBV2 few CASRPLGVYEQYF TGTGCCAGCAGACCACTCGGGGTCTACGAGCAGTACTTC
NA TRBJ2-1 TRBV5-1 once CASSLRTGSNNEQFF TGCGCCAGCAGCTTGCGTACAGGGTCCAACAATGAGCAGTTCTTC
TRBD1 TRBJ2-7 TRBV11-2 once CASSLEGQGLYEQYF TGTGCCAGCAGCTTAGAAGGACAGGGCCTCTACGAGCAGTACTTC
NA TRBJ2-1 TRBV6-2/TRBV6-3 NA CASSYSPSSGIYNEQFF TGTGCCAGCAGTTACTCCCCGTCCAGCGGAATATACAATGAGCAGTTCTTC
NA TRBJ1-5 TRBV21-1 NA CARTHDTLPGLNQPQHF TGTGCCAGGACCCACGACACATTACCTGGACTCAATCAGCCCCAGCATTTT
TRBD1 TRBJ1-1 TRBV19 NA CASSRTGMNTEAFF TGTGCCAGTAGCAGGACAGGCATGAACACTGAAGCTTTCTTT
TRBD2 TRBJ2-1 TRBV19 many CASSGPLAGASPGNNEQFF TGTGCCAGTAGTGGGCCCCTAGCGGGAGCCTCCCCAGGGAACAATGAGCAGTTCTTC
NA TRBJ1-1 TRBV5-5 NA CASSLGAPLEAFF TGTGCCAGCAGCTTGGGCGCCCCTCTCGAAGCTTTCTTT
NA TRBJ1-2 TRBV7-2 NA CASSFPWTDNYGYTF TGTGCCAGCAGCTTCCCTTGGACAGATAACTATGGCTACACCTTC
NA TRBJ2-7 TRBV11-2 NA CASSPQAGYEQYF TGTGCCAGCAGTCCCCAGGCGGGTTACGAGCAGTACTTC
TRBD1 TRBJ1-4 TRBV4-2 once CASSGQGDATNEKLFF TGTGCCAGCAGCGGACAGGGGGACGCAACTAATGAAAAACTGTTTTTT
TRBD2 TRBJ2-1 TRBV15 NA CATSRDDAGGPGEQFF TGTGCCACCAGCAGAGACGACGCGGGAGGGCCCGGTGAGCAGTTCTTC
TRBD2 TRBJ2-3 TRBV7-9 NA CASSLVGTRGDTQYF TGTGCCAGCAGCTTAGTAGGGACTAGGGGAGATACGCAGTATTTT
TRBD1 TRBJ1-1 TRBV5-1 NA CASSIGTANTEAFF TGCGCCAGCAGCATAGGGACAGCGAACACTGAAGCTTTCTTT
NA TRBJ1-2 TRBV19 NA CASSTQGDYGYTF TGTGCCAGTAGTACGCAGGGTGACTATGGCTACACCTTC
NA TRBJ2-3 TRBV18 NA CASSRQLVSDTQYF TGTGCCAGCTCACGACAACTAGTTTCAGATACGCAGTATTTT
TRBD2 TRBJ2-5 TRBV5-8 few CASSLGLAGDSETQYF TGTGCCAGCAGCTTAGGACTAGCGGGAGATTCAGAGACCCAGTACTTC
TRBD1 TRBJ2-1 TRBV9 once CASSLLGTGVKDEQFF TGTGCCAGCAGCCTCCTGGGGACAGGGGTGAAGGATGAGCAGTTCTTC
NA TRBJ1-6 TRBV19 NA CASSTSGTPYNSPLHF TGTGCCAGTAGTACCTCCGGGACACCCTATAATTCACCCCTCCACTTT
NA TRBJ2-1 TRBV24-1 NA CATEGNNEQFF TGTGCCACCGAGGGAAACAATGAGCAGTTCTTC